This is a list of T cell receptor beta chains from one sample in a study of blood T cell repertoires in COVID-19. Clones were read by immunoSEQ multiplex PCR, and TCRdb kept only the in-frame ones, dropping some. The sample lists 220,000 or so clones, more than 75% seen once, with 2% to 2.5% in the top ten. Sequencing input: PBMCs or T cells enriched from blood (not recorded which). These receptor sequences come from a woman in her 50s who had recovered from COVID-19. Both conserved end residues are part of each CDR3. The D gene is left open where the match is weak. Rows give clone size only sometimes, using once, few, many, or a class for an expanded clone.

clone_size: .; j_call: TRBJ2-3; d_call: .; v_call: TRBV2; cdr3_aa: CASSEGQGGDTQYF; cdr3_nt: TGTGCCAGCAGTGAAGGGCAGGGGGGAGATACGCAGTATTTT
clone_size: once; j_call: TRBJ2-3; d_call: TRBD1; v_call: TRBV11-3; cdr3_aa: CASSSRTGANTDTQYF; cdr3_nt: TGTGCCAGCAGCTCCCGGACAGGGGCAAACACAGATACGCAGTATTTT
clone_size: .; j_call: TRBJ1-2; d_call: .; v_call: TRBV11-2; cdr3_aa: CASSDPATGNYGYTF; cdr3_nt: TGTGCCAGCAGCGACCCCGCGACAGGAAACTATGGCTACACCTTC
clone_size: .; j_call: TRBJ2-1; d_call: TRBD1; v_call: TRBV7-7; cdr3_aa: CASSLSRDRDNEQFF; cdr3_nt: TGTGCTAGCAGCTTAAGCCGGGACAGAGACAATGAGCAGTTCTTC
clone_size: .; j_call: TRBJ2-7; d_call: .; v_call: TRBV4-3; cdr3_aa: CASSQAIRYEQYF; cdr3_nt: TGCGCCAGCAGCCAAGCGATCAGGTACGAGCAGTACTTC
clone_size: .; j_call: TRBJ1-2; d_call: .; v_call: TRBV9; cdr3_aa: CASSVAPDYGYTF; cdr3_nt: TGTGCCAGCAGCGTAGCTCCTGACTATGGCTACACCTTC
clone_size: .; j_call: TRBJ1-2; d_call: .; v_call: TRBV5-6; cdr3_aa: CASRHRGRGTVRSF; cdr3_nt: TGTGCCAGCAGGCACCGAGGGCGGGGCACGGTGAGGTCCTTC
clone_size: .; j_call: TRBJ2-3; d_call: TRBD2; v_call: TRBV19; cdr3_aa: CASRTASGGTDTQYF; cdr3_nt: TGTGCCAGTAGGACCGCTAGCGGGGGGACAGATACGCAGTATTTT
clone_size: .; j_call: TRBJ2-3; d_call: TRBD2; v_call: TRBV5-4; cdr3_aa: CASSPAASGADTQYF; cdr3_nt: TGTGCCAGCAGCCCGGCGGCTAGCGGGGCAGATACGCAGTATTTT
clone_size: .; j_call: TRBJ2-3; d_call: .; v_call: TRBV7-9; cdr3_aa: CASSLVAGRWDTQYF; cdr3_nt: TGTGCCAGCAGCTTAGTGGCAGGGAGGTGGGATACGCAGTATTTT
clone_size: .; j_call: TRBJ2-3; d_call: .; v_call: TRBV4-2; cdr3_aa: CASSTALARNTDTQYF; cdr3_nt: TGTGCCAGCAGCACCGCCCTAGCGCGTAACACAGATACGCAGTATTTT
clone_size: once; j_call: TRBJ2-1; d_call: TRBD2; v_call: TRBV9; cdr3_aa: CASSVVLAGVGEQFF; cdr3_nt: TGTGCCAGCAGCGTAGTGCTAGCGGGAGTCGGAGAGCAGTTCTTC
clone_size: .; j_call: TRBJ2-5; d_call: TRBD2; v_call: TRBV24-1; cdr3_aa: CATSEGGTSGQETQYF; cdr3_nt: TGTGCCACCAGTGAGGGCGGGACTAGCGGACAAGAGACCCAGTACTTC
clone_size: .; j_call: TRBJ2-1; d_call: .; v_call: TRBV28; cdr3_aa: CASTEGGSHNEQFF; cdr3_nt: TGTGCCAGCACGGAGGGAGGATCCCACAATGAGCAGTTCTTC
clone_size: .; j_call: TRBJ2-3; d_call: .; v_call: TRBV11-3; cdr3_aa: CASSLVGSSSTDTQYF; cdr3_nt: TGTGCCAGCAGCTTAGTAGGGTCTAGCAGCACAGATACGCAGTATTTT
clone_size: .; j_call: TRBJ2-7; d_call: .; v_call: TRBV19; cdr3_aa: CASSAKSEVHDEQYF; cdr3_nt: TGTGCCAGTAGTGCTAAATCAGAGGTTCACGACGAGCAGTACTTC
clone_size: .; j_call: TRBJ2-1; d_call: TRBD2; v_call: TRBV6-2/TRBV6-3; cdr3_aa: CASSYPRAKVAGGLNEQFF; cdr3_nt: TGTGCCAGCAGTTACCCTCGGGCCAAGGTAGCGGGGGGTTTGAATGAGCAGTTCTTC
clone_size: .; j_call: TRBJ1-3; d_call: .; v_call: TRBV14; cdr3_aa: CASSPQPSSGNTIYF; cdr3_nt: TGTGCCAGCAGCCCCCAACCCAGCTCTGGAAACACCATATATTTT
clone_size: once; j_call: TRBJ2-7; d_call: TRBD1; v_call: TRBV13; cdr3_aa: CASSFRQGATYEQYF; cdr3_nt: TGTGCCAGCAGCTTTCGACAGGGGGCCACCTACGAGCAGTACTTC
clone_size: .; j_call: TRBJ2-6; d_call: .; v_call: TRBV9; cdr3_aa: CASTLGHRAGANVLTF; cdr3_nt: TGTGCCAGCACCCTGGGACATAGGGCTGGGGCCAACGTCCTGACTTTC
clone_size: .; j_call: TRBJ1-1; d_call: .; v_call: TRBV9; cdr3_aa: CASSAGGTKNTEAFF; cdr3_nt: TGTGCCAGCAGCGCGGGGGGGACAAAGAACACTGAAGCTTTCTTT
clone_size: many; j_call: TRBJ1-6; d_call: TRBD1; v_call: TRBV6-5; cdr3_aa: CASMETTGRSPLHF; cdr3_nt: TGTGCCAGCATGGAGACGACAGGGCGGTCACCCCTCCACTTT
clone_size: once; j_call: TRBJ1-5; d_call: .; v_call: TRBV7-9; cdr3_aa: CASSHGQFNQPQHF; cdr3_nt: TGTGCCAGCAGCCATGGACAGTTCAATCAGCCCCAGCATTTT
clone_size: .; j_call: TRBJ1-1; d_call: .; v_call: TRBV28; cdr3_aa: CASTQHAGMSTEAFF; cdr3_nt: TGTGCCAGCACCCAACACGCAGGGATGAGCACTGAAGCTTTCTTT
clone_size: .; j_call: TRBJ1-5; d_call: TRBD1; v_call: TRBV2; cdr3_aa: CASGRQGASNQPQHF; cdr3_nt: TGTGCCAGCGGGCGACAGGGTGCGAGCAATCAGCCCCAGCATTTT
clone_size: .; j_call: TRBJ2-1; d_call: TRBD1; v_call: TRBV18; cdr3_aa: CASSPKSGQGYNEQFF; cdr3_nt: TGTGCCAGCTCGCCCAAGTCGGGACAGGGTTACAATGAGCAGTTCTTC
clone_size: .; j_call: TRBJ2-3; d_call: TRBD2; v_call: TRBV5-1; cdr3_aa: CASSVGLAGIADTQYF; cdr3_nt: TGCGCCAGCAGCGTGGGACTAGCGGGAATCGCAGATACGCAGTATTTT
clone_size: .; j_call: TRBJ1-4; d_call: .; v_call: TRBV19; cdr3_aa: CASEEVGGPNEKLFF; cdr3_nt: TGTGCCAGTGAGGAGGTGGGGGGACCTAATGAAAAACTGTTTTTT
clone_size: .; j_call: TRBJ1-2; d_call: TRBD1; v_call: TRBV5-6; cdr3_aa: CASSLQGAFNGYTF; cdr3_nt: TGTGCCAGCAGCTTGCAGGGGGCATTTAATGGCTACACCTTC
clone_size: .; j_call: TRBJ1-1; d_call: .; v_call: TRBV27; cdr3_aa: CASSLARTLNTEAFF; cdr3_nt: TGTGCCAGCAGTTTGGCTCGGACTTTGAACACTGAAGCTTTCTTT
clone_size: .; j_call: TRBJ1-4; d_call: .; v_call: TRBV10-3; cdr3_aa: CAISGGREKLFF; cdr3_nt: TGTGCCATCTCTGGGGGCCGGGAAAAACTGTTTTTT
clone_size: .; j_call: TRBJ1-1; d_call: TRBD1; v_call: TRBV18; cdr3_aa: CASSRRGPNTEAFF; cdr3_nt: TGTGCCAGCTCACGAAGGGGGCCAAATACTGAAGCTTTCTTT
clone_size: .; j_call: TRBJ1-3; d_call: .; v_call: TRBV7-2; cdr3_aa: CASSLDKGQQNTIYF; cdr3_nt: TGTGCCAGCAGCTTAGATAAAGGACAGCAAAACACCATATATTTT
clone_size: once; j_call: TRBJ2-1; d_call: TRBD2; v_call: TRBV19; cdr3_aa: CASSILGTSRYNEQFF; cdr3_nt: TGTGCCAGTAGTATCCTTGGGACTAGCCGGTACAATGAGCAGTTCTTC
clone_size: .; j_call: TRBJ2-2; d_call: TRBD1; v_call: TRBV7-6; cdr3_aa: CASSPTRTGSTGELFF; cdr3_nt: TGTGCCAGCAGCCCGACGCGGACAGGGAGTACCGGGGAGCTGTTTTTT
clone_size: .; j_call: TRBJ1-1; d_call: .; v_call: TRBV18; cdr3_aa: CASSTTGMNTEAFF; cdr3_nt: TGTGCCAGCTCAACGACGGGAATGAACACTGAAGCTTTCTTT
clone_size: .; j_call: TRBJ1-2; d_call: TRBD1; v_call: TRBV19; cdr3_aa: CASSIQDRVWSGYTF; cdr3_nt: TGTGCCAGTAGTATCCAGGACAGGGTCTGGAGCGGCTACACCTTC
clone_size: .; j_call: TRBJ2-5; d_call: .; v_call: TRBV4-1; cdr3_aa: CASSQPSVQETQYF; cdr3_nt: TGCGCCAGCAGCCAACCGAGCGTACAAGAGACCCAGTACTTC
clone_size: .; j_call: TRBJ2-7; d_call: .; v_call: TRBV11-1; cdr3_aa: CASSWQGFSYEQYF; cdr3_nt: TGTGCCAGCAGCTGGCAGGGCTTCTCCTACGAGCAGTACTTC
clone_size: .; j_call: TRBJ1-5; d_call: .; v_call: TRBV2; cdr3_aa: CASKRGIQVQPQHF; cdr3_nt: TGTGCCAGCAAGCGGGGGATCCAGGTTCAGCCCCAGCATTTT